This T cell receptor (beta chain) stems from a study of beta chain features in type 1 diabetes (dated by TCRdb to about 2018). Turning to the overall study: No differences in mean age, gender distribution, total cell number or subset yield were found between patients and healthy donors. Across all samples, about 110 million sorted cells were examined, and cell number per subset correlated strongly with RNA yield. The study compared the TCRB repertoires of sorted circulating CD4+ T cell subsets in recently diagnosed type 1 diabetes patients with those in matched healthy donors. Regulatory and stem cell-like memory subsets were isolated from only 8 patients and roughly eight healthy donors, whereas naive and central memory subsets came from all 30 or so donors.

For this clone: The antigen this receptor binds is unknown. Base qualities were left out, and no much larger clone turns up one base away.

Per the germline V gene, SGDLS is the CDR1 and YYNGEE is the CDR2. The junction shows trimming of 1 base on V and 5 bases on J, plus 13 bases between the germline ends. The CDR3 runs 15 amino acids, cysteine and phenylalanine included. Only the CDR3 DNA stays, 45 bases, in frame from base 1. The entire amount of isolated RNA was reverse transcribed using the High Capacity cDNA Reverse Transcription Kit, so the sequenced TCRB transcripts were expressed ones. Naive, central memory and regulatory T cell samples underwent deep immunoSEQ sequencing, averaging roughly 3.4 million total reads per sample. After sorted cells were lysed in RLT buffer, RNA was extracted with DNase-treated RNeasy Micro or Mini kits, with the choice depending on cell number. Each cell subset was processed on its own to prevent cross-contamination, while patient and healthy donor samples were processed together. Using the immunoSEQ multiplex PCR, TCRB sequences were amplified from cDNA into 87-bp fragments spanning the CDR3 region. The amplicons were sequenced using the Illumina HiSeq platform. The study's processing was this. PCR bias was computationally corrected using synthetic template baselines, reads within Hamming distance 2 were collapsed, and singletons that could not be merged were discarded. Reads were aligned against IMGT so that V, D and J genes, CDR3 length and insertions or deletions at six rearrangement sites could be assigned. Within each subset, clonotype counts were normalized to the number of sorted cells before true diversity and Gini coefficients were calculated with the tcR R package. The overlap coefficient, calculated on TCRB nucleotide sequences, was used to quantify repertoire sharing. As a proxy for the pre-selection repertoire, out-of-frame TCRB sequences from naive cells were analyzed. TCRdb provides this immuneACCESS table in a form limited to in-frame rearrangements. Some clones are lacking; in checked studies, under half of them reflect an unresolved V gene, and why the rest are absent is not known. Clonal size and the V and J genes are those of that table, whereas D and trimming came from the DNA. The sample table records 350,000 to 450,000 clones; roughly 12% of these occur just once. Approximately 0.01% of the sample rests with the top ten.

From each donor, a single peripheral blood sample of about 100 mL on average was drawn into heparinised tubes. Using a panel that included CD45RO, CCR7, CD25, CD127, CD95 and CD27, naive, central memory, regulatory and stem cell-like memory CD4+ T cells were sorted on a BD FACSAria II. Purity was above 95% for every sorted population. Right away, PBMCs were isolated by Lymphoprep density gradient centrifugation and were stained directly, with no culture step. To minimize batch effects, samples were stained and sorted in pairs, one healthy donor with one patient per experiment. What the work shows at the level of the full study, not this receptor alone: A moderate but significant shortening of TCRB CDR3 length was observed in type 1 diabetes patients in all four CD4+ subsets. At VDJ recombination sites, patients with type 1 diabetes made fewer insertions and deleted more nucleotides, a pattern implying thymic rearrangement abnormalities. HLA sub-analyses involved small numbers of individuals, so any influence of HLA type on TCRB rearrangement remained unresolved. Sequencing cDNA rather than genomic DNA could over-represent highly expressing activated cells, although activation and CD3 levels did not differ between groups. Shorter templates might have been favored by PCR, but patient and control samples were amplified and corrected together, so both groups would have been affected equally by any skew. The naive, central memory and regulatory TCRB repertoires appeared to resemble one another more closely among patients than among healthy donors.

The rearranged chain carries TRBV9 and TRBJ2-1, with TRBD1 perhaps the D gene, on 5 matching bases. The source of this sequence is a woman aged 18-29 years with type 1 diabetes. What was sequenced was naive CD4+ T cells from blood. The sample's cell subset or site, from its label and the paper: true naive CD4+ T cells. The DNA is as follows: TGTGCCAGCAGCGTATCGTGGACAACCAACAATGAGCAGTTCTTC. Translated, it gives CASSVSWTTNNEQFF.